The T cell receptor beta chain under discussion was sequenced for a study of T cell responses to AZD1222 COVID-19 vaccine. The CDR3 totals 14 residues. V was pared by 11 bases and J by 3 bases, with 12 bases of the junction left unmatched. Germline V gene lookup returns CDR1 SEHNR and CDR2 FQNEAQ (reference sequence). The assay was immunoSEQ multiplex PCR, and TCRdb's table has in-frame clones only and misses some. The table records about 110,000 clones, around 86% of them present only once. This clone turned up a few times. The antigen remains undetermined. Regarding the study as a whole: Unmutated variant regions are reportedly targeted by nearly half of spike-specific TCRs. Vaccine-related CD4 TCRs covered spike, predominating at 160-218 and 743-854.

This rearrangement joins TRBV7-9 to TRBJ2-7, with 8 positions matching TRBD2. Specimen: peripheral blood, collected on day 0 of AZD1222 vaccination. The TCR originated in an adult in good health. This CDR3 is CAGARSGGNYEQYF. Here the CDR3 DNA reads TGTGCCGGAGCTCGAAGCGGGGGTAACTACGAGCAGTACTTC. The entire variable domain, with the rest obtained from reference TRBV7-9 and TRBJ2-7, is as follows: DTGVSQNPRHKITKRGQNVTFRCDPISEHNRLYWYRQTLGQGPEFLTYFQNEAQLEKSRLLSDRFSAERPKGSFSTLEIQRTEQGDSAMYLCAGARSGGNYEQYFGPGTRLTVT.